The 4 T cell receptor beta chains reported below all come from one sample, sequenced in a study of shared clonotypes between healthy human individuals. Sequencing was performed with immunoSEQ multiplex PCR; in TCRdb, only in-frame clones are kept and a portion is missing. Among around 2.5 million clones listed, approximately 94% were seen once. The sample consisted of naive CD4+ T cells from PBMCs. Noted subset: CD45RA+ positively selected. All receptors derive from a man between 18 and 29 years old in good health. Some clones in this sample may be carry-over from other donors' samples.

The rearrangement links TRBV27 to TRBJ1-5; D is uncertain. CDR1 and CDR2 (germline): MNHEY, SMNVEV (reference sequence). This CDR3 contains 12 residues. Trimming removed 6 bases at V and 7 bases at J, with 10 bases between. The chain's CDR3 is CASSRPGQPQHF. In nucleotides, the CDR3 is TGTGCCAGCAGCCGCCCCGGCCAGCCCCAGCATTTT.

The chain employs TRBV5-5 and TRBJ2-7, with a weak D call TRBD1 (5 bases). The ends were cut back, 0 bases at V and 7 bases at J, with 11 bases in the middle. The CDR3 runs 13 residues. Germline V gene lookup returns CDR1 SGHKS and CDR2 YYEKEE (reference sequence). For the CDR3, the DNA is TGTGCCAGCAGCTTGGAAGGGGAACGAGAGCAGTACTTC. Protein: CASSLEGEREQYF.

The chain recombines TRBV5-4 with TRBJ1-1; D unresolved. Germline-derived CDR1 and CDR2 are SGHNT and YYREEE (reference sequence). V was cut by 6 bases and J by 4 bases, with 16 bases left in between. The CDR3 runs to 14 residues. Written as DNA, the CDR3 is TGTGCCAGCACCATTGGAGGCGCGGGCACTGAAGCTTTCTTT. This sequence encodes CASTIGGAGTEAFF.

The rearrangement links TRBV19 to TRBJ2-5; 8 bases map to TRBD2. Germline CDR1 reads LNHDA; CDR2 reads SQIVND (reference sequence). J was trimmed by 4 bases and V by 1 base; bases with no gene match: 11. This CDR3 is 17 amino acids long. CDR3 nucleotides: TGTGCCAGTAGTATAGTTCCGGGAGGGATCCGGAGAGAGACCCAGTACTTC. Residues: CASSIVPGGIRRETQYF.